The source of this T cell receptor beta chain is a study of blood T cells in healthy people across ages. Whole-study results and caveats: Across samples, TCR beta diversity tracked strongly with naive T cell percentage. Donor CMV status, an unknown factor, possibly confounded changes in expanded clonotypes.

Primed by a sample-barcoded 5' primer and a J-beta primer mix, a second PCR proceeded for 7 to 11 cycles. TCRdb redid the calling of the 5' RACE reads with MiXCR, one entry per CDR3 protein. The sample includes 1.5 million to 2 million distinct CDR3 sequences, 28% seen only once; the top ten take roughly 8.2%. This clonotype was found many times. Its target is not known. After removal of 6 bases from V and 2 bases from J, the junction contained 4 bases not matched to a gene. The germline CDR1 and CDR2 sequences are SQVTM and ANQGSEA. The CDR3 is made up of 14 amino acids. The sequencing sample was made of blood. The clonotype comes from a woman in her 30s in good health. The rearrangement uses TRBV29-1 and TRBJ2-6; 7 bases fit TRBD1. CDR3 sequence reads: CSVPGQAGANVLTF. As DNA, the CDR3 is TGCAGCGTCCCCGGACAGGCTGGGGCCAACGTCCTGACTTTC.